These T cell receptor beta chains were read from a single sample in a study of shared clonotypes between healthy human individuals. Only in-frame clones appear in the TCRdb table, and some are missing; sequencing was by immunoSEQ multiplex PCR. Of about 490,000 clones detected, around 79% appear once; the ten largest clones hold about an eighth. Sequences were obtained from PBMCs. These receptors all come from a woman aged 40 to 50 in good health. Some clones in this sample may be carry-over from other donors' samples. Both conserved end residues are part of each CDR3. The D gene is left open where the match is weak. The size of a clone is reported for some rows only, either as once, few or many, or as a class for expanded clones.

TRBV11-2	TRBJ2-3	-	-	CASSLPWAHSTDTQYF	TGTGCCAGCAGCCTCCCATGGGCACACAGCACAGATACGCAGTATTTT
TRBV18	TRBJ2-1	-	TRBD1	CASSHPGTGSHEQFF	TGTGCCAGCTCGCATCCCGGGACAGGGTCCCATGAGCAGTTCTTC
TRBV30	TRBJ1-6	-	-	CAWAASYNSPLHF	TGTGCCTGGGCAGCGTCCTATAATTCACCCCTCCACTTT
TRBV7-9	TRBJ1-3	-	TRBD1	CASSHQGAGNTIYF	TGTGCCAGCAGCCACCAGGGGGCTGGAAACACCATATATTTT
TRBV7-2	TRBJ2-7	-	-	CASSSAPGTKSSYEQYF	TGTGCCAGCAGCTCAGCCCCCGGGACAAAAAGCTCCTACGAGCAGTACTTC
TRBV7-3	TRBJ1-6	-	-	CASSLGAGSSPLHF	TGTGCCAGCAGCTTAGGGGCAGGGTCTTCACCCCTCCACTTT
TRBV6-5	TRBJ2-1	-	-	CASSLQGYNEQFF	TGTGCCAGCAGTTTACAGGGCTACAATGAGCAGTTCTTC
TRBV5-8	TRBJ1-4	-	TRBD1	CASSLVQGAEKLFF	TGTGCCAGCAGCTTGGTACAGGGGGCTGAAAAACTGTTTTTT
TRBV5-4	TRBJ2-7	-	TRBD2	CASSQALGGGGSYEQYF	TGTGCCAGCAGCCAAGCGTTGGGTGGCGGGGGATCCTACGAGCAGTACTTC
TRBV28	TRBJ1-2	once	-	CASSSDYYGYTF	TGTGCCAGCAGTTCCGACTACTATGGCTACACCTTC
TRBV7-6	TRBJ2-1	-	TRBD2	CASSLWASGGYDNEQFF	TGTGCCAGCAGCTTATGGGCTAGCGGGGGCTACGACAATGAGCAGTTCTTC
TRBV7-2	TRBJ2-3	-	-	CASSARGDTQYF	TGTGCCAGCAGCGCACGAGGAGATACGCAGTATTTT
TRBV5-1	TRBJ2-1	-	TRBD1	CASSYTAGGGYNEQFF	TGCGCCAGCAGCTACACGGCAGGGGGCGGTTACAATGAGCAGTTCTTC
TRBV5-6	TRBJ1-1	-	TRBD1	CASSGTVNTEAFF	TGTGCCAGCAGCGGGACAGTGAACACTGAAGCTTTCTTT
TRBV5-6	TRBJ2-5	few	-	CASSLRLGTGETQYF	TGTGCCAGCAGCCTACGACTAGGGACGGGAGAGACCCAGTACTTC
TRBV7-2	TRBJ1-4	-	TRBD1	CASSTSGGTNEKLFF	TGTGCCAGCAGCACTTCAGGGGGGACAAATGAAAAACTGTTTTTT
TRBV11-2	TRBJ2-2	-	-	CASSQTSTGELFF	TGTGCCAGCAGCCAGACAAGCACCGGGGAGCTGTTTTTT
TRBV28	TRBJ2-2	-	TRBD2	CASRTSTGELFF	TGTGCCTCCAGGACTAGCACCGGGGAGCTGTTTTTT
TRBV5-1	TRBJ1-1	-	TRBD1	CASSPTGVNTEAFF	TGCGCCAGCAGCCCGACAGGGGTGAACACTGAAGCTTTCTTT
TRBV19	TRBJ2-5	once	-	CASSAPGAGSLETQYF	TGTGCCAGTAGCGCACCCGGGGCAGGGTCCTTAGAGACCCAGTACTTC
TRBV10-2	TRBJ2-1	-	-	CASRTRRDQEQFF	TGCGCCAGCAGGACTAGAAGGGATCAGGAGCAGTTCTTC
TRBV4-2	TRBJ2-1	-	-	CASSQDVGGHNEQFF	TGTGCCAGCAGCCAAGATGTTGGGGGCCACAATGAGCAGTTCTTC
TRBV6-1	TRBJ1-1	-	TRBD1	CASRLGQQNTEAFF	TGTGCCAGCAGACTGGGACAGCAGAACACTGAAGCTTTCTTT
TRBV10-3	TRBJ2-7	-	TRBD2	CAISEDAPETSDEQYF	TGTGCCATCAGTGAAGACGCCCCGGAGACTAGCGACGAGCAGTACTTC
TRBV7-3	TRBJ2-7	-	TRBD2	CASSQNSGSYEQYF	TGTGCCAGCAGCCAAAATAGCGGGAGTTACGAGCAGTACTTC
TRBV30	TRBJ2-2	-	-	CAWRLRVGATGELFF	TGTGCCTGGAGGCTCAGGGTTGGGGCGACCGGGGAGCTGTTTTTT
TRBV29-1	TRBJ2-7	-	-	CSVEENYEQYF	TGCAGCGTTGAAGAGAACTACGAGCAGTACTTC
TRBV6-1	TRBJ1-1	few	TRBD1	CASSGGQGNTEAFF	TGTGCCAGCAGTGGGGGACAGGGGAACACTGAAGCTTTCTTT
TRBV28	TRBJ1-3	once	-	CASRQKGNTIYF	TGTGCCAGCAGACAGAAGGGAAACACCATATATTTT
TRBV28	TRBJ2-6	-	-	CASSWGEAGANVLTF	TGTGCCAGCAGTTGGGGTGAGGCTGGGGCCAACGTCCTGACTTTC
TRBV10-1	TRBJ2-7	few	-	CASSDWGRGVREQYF	TGCGCCAGCAGTGATTGGGGCAGGGGCGTACGCGAGCAGTACTTC
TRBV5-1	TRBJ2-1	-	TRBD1	CASSLLDGTGEHEQFF	TGCGCCAGCAGCCTGTTGGATGGGACAGGGGAGCATGAGCAGTTCTTC
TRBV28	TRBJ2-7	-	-	CASSSGTGYPYEQYF	TGTGCCAGCAGCTCCGGGACGGGGTACCCCTACGAGCAGTACTTC
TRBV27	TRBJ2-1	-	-	CASSLSTGIYNEQFF	TGTGCCAGCAGTTTATCGACGGGCATCTACAATGAGCAGTTCTTC
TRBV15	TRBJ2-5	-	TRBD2	CATSSPTGGVETQYF	TGTGCCACCAGCAGCCCGACGGGAGGCGTAGAGACCCAGTACTTC
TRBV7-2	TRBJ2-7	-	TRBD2	CASSLRGSGHTSYEQYF	TGTGCCAGCAGCTTAAGGGGTAGCGGGCATACCTCCTACGAGCAGTACTTC
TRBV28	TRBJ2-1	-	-	CASSTPFGGSNEQFF	TGTGCCAGCAGTACCCCTTTTGGGGGTTCCAATGAGCAGTTCTTC
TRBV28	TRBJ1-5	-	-	CASRSTGNQPQHF	TGTGCCAGCAGGTCCACGGGGAATCAGCCCCAGCATTTT
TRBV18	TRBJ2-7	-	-	CASSPSLARYEQYF	TGTGCCAGCTCACCTTCACTAGCACGGTACGAGCAGTACTTC
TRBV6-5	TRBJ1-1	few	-	CASSPFTDTEAFF	TGTGCCAGCAGTCCGTTCACCGACACTGAAGCTTTCTTT
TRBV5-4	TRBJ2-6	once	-	CASSLLDSGANVLTF	TGTGCCAGCAGCTTGTTAGACTCTGGGGCCAACGTCCTGACTTTC
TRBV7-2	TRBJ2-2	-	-	CASSFGWPKNTGELFF	TGTGCCAGCAGCTTCGGTTGGCCGAAGAACACCGGGGAGCTGTTTTTT
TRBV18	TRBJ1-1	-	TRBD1	CASSPRGLQNTEAFF	TGTGCCAGCTCACCCAGGGGGCTCCAGAACACTGAAGCTTTCTTT
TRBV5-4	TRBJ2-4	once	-	CASSKDMGIQYF	TGTGCCAGCAGCAAGGACATGGGCATTCAGTACTTC
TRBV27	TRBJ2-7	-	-	CASRTGSPYEQYF	TGTGCCAGCAGAACAGGTAGTCCCTACGAGCAGTACTTC
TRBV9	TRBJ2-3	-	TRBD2	CASSRTSPTDTQYF	TGTGCCAGCAGCCGGACTAGCCCCACAGATACGCAGTATTTT
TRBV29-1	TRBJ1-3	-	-	CSVFSWDADSGNTIYF	TGCAGCGTTTTTAGCTGGGACGCCGACTCTGGAAACACCATATATTTT
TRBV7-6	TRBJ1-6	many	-	CASSLDQVLPANSPLHF	TGTGCCAGCAGCTTAGATCAGGTTCTACCAGCCAATTCACCCCTCCACTTT
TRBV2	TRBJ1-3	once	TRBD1	CASSEPTGPGNTIYF	TGTGCCAGCAGTGAACCGACAGGGCCGGGAAACACCATATATTTT